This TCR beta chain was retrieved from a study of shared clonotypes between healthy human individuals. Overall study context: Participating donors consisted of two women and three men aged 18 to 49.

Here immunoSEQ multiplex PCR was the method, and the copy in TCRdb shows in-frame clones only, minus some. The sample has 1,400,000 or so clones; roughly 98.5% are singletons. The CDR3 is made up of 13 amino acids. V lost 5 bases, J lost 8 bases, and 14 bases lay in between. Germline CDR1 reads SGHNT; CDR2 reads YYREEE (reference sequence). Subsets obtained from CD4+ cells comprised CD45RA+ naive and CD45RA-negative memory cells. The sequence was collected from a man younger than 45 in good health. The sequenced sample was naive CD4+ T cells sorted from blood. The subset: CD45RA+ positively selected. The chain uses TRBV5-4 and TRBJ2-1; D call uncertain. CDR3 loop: CASRTPTVDEQFF. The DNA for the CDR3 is TGTGCCAGCAGGACACCGACCGTCGATGAGCAGTTCTTC. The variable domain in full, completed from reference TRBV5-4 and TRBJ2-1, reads ETGVTQSPTHLIKTRGQQVTLRCSSQSGHNTVSWYQQALGQGPQFIFQYYREEENGRGNFPPRFSGLQFPNYSSELNVNALELDDSALYLCASRTPTVDEQFFGPGTRLTVL.